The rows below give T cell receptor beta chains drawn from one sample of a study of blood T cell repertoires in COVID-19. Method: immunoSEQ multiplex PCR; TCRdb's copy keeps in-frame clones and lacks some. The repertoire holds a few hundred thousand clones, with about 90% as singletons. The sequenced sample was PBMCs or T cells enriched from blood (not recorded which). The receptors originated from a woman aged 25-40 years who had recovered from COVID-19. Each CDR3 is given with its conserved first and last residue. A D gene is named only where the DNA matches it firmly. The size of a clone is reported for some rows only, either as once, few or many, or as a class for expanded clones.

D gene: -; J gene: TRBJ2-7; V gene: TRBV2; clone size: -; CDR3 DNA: TGTGCCAGTACCGATAACAGGGTTTACGAGCAGTACTTC; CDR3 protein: CASTDNRVYEQYF
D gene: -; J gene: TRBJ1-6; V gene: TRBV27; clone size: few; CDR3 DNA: TGTGCCAGCAGTTTGTCCGGGACCTATAATTCACCCCTCCACTTT; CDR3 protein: CASSLSGTYNSPLHF
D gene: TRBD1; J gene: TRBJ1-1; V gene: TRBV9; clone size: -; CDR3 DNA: TGTGCCAGCAGCGTCGGGGACAGGGAGGAAGCTTTCTTT; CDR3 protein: CASSVGDREEAFF
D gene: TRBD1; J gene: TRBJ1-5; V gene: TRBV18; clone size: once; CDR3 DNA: TGTGCCAGCTCACCAGTCCGGGGACAGGGCGATCAGCCCCAGCATTTT; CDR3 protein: CASSPVRGQGDQPQHF
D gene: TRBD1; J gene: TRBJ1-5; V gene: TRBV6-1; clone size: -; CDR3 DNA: TGTGCCAGCAGTGAGCGACAAGGGACAGTAAATCAGCCCCAGCATTTT; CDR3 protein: CASSERQGTVNQPQHF
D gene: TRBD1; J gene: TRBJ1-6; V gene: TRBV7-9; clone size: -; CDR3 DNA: TGTGCGAGCCGGGGACAGAGGTATGCGGATTCACCCCTCCACTTT; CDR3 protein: CASRGQRYADSPLHF
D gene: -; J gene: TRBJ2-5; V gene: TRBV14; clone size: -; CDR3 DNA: TGTGCCAGCAGCCTACAAAGACAGCAAGAGACCCAGTACTTC; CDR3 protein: CASSLQRQQETQYF
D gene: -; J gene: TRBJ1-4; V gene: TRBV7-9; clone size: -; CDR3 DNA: TGTGCCAGCAGCTTAGCTTTGGGCGGGAATGAAAAACTGTTTTTT; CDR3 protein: CASSLALGGNEKLFF
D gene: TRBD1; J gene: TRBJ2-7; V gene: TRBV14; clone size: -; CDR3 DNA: TGTGCCAGCAGCCAAGGAGTTTTTACAGGGGGGTTGGACGAGCAGTACTTC; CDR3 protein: CASSQGVFTGGLDEQYF
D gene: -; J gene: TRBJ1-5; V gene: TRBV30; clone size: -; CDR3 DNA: TGTGCCTGGAGTGCCCCAGAGAGGGGGTATCAGCCCCAGCATTTT; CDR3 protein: CAWSAPERGYQPQHF
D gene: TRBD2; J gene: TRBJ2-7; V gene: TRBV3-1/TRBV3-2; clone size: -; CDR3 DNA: TGTGCCAGCAGCCAGCACCCCCCTAGCGGGGTACGATCAACCTACGAGCAGTACTTC; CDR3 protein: CASSQHPPSGVRSTYEQYF
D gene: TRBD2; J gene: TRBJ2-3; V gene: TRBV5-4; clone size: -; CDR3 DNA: TGTGCCAGCAGCTTGGGAGGAGTAGCGGGCCTCACAGATACGCAGTATTTT; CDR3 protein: CASSLGGVAGLTDTQYF
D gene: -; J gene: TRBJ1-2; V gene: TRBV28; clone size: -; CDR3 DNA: TGTGCCAGCAGTCCCTTAGGAGAGATCTATGGCTACACCTTC; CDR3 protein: CASSPLGEIYGYTF
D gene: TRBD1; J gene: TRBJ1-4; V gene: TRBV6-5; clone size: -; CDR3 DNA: TGTGCCAGCAGCACCGGGACAGGGGTTGAAAAACTGTTTTTT; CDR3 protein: CASSTGTGVEKLFF
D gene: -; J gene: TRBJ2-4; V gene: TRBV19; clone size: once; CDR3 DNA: TGTGCCAGTACCGAGGTGGGAGCCAAAAACATTCAGTACTTC; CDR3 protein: CASTEVGAKNIQYF
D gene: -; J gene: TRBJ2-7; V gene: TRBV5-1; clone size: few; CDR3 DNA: TGCGCCAGCAGCGGGCAGGGAAACCACGAGCAGTACTTC; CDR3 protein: CASSGQGNHEQYF
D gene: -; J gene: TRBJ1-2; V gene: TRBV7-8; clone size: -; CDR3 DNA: TGTGCCAGCAGCTTAGTGTTGAACGGGATATATGGTGGCTACACCTTC; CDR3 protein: CASSLVLNGIYGGYTF
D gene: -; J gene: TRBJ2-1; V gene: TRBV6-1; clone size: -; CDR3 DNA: TGTGCCAGCAGTGAACAGAACTCCTACAATGAGCAGTTCTTC; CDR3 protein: CASSEQNSYNEQFF